This passage covers 19 T cell receptor beta chains from one sample sequenced in a study of human T cells and chemical hapten exposure. One entry per CDR3 protein results from TCRdb running MiXCR on the RACE reads. The sample comprises some 180,000 distinct CDR3 sequences, under 25% of which are singletons, and approximately 6.4% rests with the top ten. Time point described: patch test 1, 2 weeks after DPC sensitization. Treatment here: therapeutic diphenylcyclopropenone sensitization with weekly scalp DPC. Source: whole blood, taken in connection with sensitization to the hapten diphenylcyclopropenone (DPC). The receptor set was obtained from a woman aged 45-60 years with alopecia areata. Some clones in this sample may be carry-over from other donors' samples.

The sample holds a few counts of this clonotype. The chain carries TRBV10-1 and TRBJ1-1; TRBD1 might be the D (6 bases). This CDR3 has 16 residues. CDR1 WNHNN and CDR2 SYGVQD come from the germline V gene (reference sequence). V dropped 4 bases and J dropped 2 bases, with 17 bases sitting between them. CDR3 nucleotides: TGCGCCAGCAGTGGCAGGGGCGCCAATTTAAACACTGAAGCTTTCTTT. This codes for CASSGRGANLNTEAFF.

The chain couples TRBV5-1 to TRBJ1-2, with unresolved D. Germline lookup yields CDR1 SGHRS and CDR2 YFSETQ. CDR3 size: 13 residues. Trimming pared 0 bases from V and 5 bases from J, leaving 8 bases between. The DNA of the CDR3 is TGCGCCAGCAGCTTGGAAGGGCTTTATGGCTACACCTTC. This codes for CASSLEGLYGYTF. The complete variable domain, with remaining parts taken from reference TRBV5-1 and TRBJ1-2, reads KAGVTQTPRYLIKTRGQQVTLSCSPISGHRSVSWYQQTPGQGLQFLFEYFSETQRNKGNFPGRFSGRQFSNSRSEMNVSTLELGDSALYLCASSLEGLYGYTFGSGTRLTVV.

The chain has TRBV6-6 and TRBJ1-4; D gene ambiguous. Trimming stripped 5 bases from V and 7 bases from J, with 14 bases between. Germline lookup yields CDR1 MNHNY and CDR2 SVGAGI (reference sequence). The CDR3 spans 14 residues. CDR3 DNA sequence: TGTGCCAGCAGTCCGACCGGGCGACCTGAAAAACTGTTTTTT. Encoded protein: CASSPTGRPEKLFF.

This chain links TRBV7-2 with TRBJ1-6; 8 bases align to TRBD1. The CDR3 length is 16 residues. Per the germline V gene, CDR1 is SGHTA and CDR2 is FQGNSA. Trimming at V came to 5 bases and at J to 6 bases, leaving 9 bases not matched to a gene. The CDR3 DNA is TGTGCCAGCAGCACTCGATGGGACAGGCTTAATTCACCCCTCCACTTT. This codes for CASSTRWDRLNSPLHF.

The chain joins TRBV29-1 to TRBJ1-5, with unresolved D. CDR1 is SQVTM, CDR2 ANQGSEA, per germline. This CDR3 region has 13 residues. Trimming cost V 4 bases and J 3 bases, with 10 bases left between them. In DNA form, the CDR3 reads TGCAGCGTTGGCGGGAGTACCAATCAGCCCCAGCATTTT. This translates into CSVGGSTNQPQHF.

This clonotype came up a few times. The rearrangement uses TRBV4-2 and TRBJ1-1, with D perhaps matching TRBD1 (5 bases). Germline V gene data show CDR1 as LGHNA and CDR2 as YNFKEQ. V lost 0 bases and J lost 5, with 10 bases in between. This CDR3 contains 14 residues. The CDR3 sequence: CASSQDGGKTEAFF. DNA for the CDR3: TGTGCCAGCAGCCAAGATGGGGGTAAGACTGAAGCTTTCTTT.

This chain joins TRBV20-1 and TRBJ2-3; TRBD1 matches at 9 bases. The junction had 11 bases not matched to a gene; V was cut back by 3 bases and J by 1 base. Per germline, CDR1 DFQATT and CDR2 SNEGSKA (reference sequence). CDR3 size: 17 residues. The CDR3 region has the DNA TGCAGTGCTAGGGGGGGACAGGGAGGAATGGGCACAGATACGCAGTATTTT. It codes for CSARGGQGGMGTDTQYF.

V gene TRBV5-1 combines with J gene TRBJ2-1, with 10 bases identical to TRBD1. There are 15 residues in the CDR3. Germline V gene sequence: CDR1 SGHRS, CDR2 YFSETQ. Trimming removed 0 bases from V and 8 bases from J; junction bases left unmatched: 5. Here the CDR3 DNA reads TGCGCCAGCAGCTTGGAGGGACAGGGGATCGATGAGCAGTTCTTC. The encoded protein is CASSLEGQGIDEQFF.

This clonotype has just a few counts. The V call is TRBV2, the J call TRBJ2-6; D is unclear. The germline CDR1 and CDR2 sequences are SNHLY and FYNNEI. Trimming cost V 1 base and J 0 bases, with 7 bases left between them. This CDR3 spans 16 amino acids. The CDR3 sequence: CASSEGSSSGANVLTF. CDR3 bases: TGTGCCAGCAGTGAAGGGTCCAGCTCTGGGGCCAACGTCCTGACTTTC.

This clonotype was recorded many times. The CDR3 region is CSVVTGTIEQFF. The CDR3 DNA sequence: TGCAGCGTTGTTACAGGGACGATTGAGCAGTTCTTC. This chain links TRBV29-1 with TRBJ2-1, with D perhaps matching TRBD1 (6 bases). This CDR3 is built from 12 residues. Germline V gives CDR1 SQVTM, CDR2 ANQGSEA. The V end lost 4 bases, the J end lost 9 bases, and 13 bases lay between the germline ends.

The CDR3 DNA is TGTGCCAGCAGGAGCGGGAGGGCCGGGAATGAGCAGTTCTTC. This codes for CASRSGRAGNEQFF. The chain joins TRBV12-3 or TRBV12-4 to TRBJ2-1; 10 bases are shared with TRBD2. V dropped 6 bases and J dropped 7; count of bases not matched to a gene: 6. The CDR3 runs 14 residues.

The table lists this clonotype with a few counts. The chain recombines TRBV2 with TRBJ2-1; D is perhaps TRBD2 (6 bases). The CDR3 has 17 amino acids. CDR1 SNHLY and CDR2 FYNNEI come from the germline V gene. V was shortened by 3 bases and J by 5 bases, with 20 bases between the two germline ends. The CDR3 DNA reads as TGTGCCAGCAGTGATCCCTTCGGGGGAGTTGAAAACAATGAGCAGTTCTTC. Translated: CASSDPFGGVENNEQFF.

V is TRBV6-5 and J is TRBJ2-7; 13 bases agree with TRBD2. Trimming removed 6 bases from V and 4 bases from J; junction bases left unmatched: 3. The V gene's germline CDR1 is MNHEY and CDR2 SVGAGI. The CDR3 spans 14 residues. Here the CDR3 DNA reads TGTGCCAGCAGGACTAGCGGGAGGTTGTACGAGCAGTACTTC. Protein: CASRTSGRLYEQYF.

Only a few counts were recorded for this clonotype. The V gene is TRBV29-1, the J gene TRBJ2-5; 8 nucleotides line up with TRBD2. The V and J ends lost 6 bases and 7 bases, in that order; junction bases with no gene match: 10. Germline values: CDR1 SQVTM, CDR2 ANQGSEA. The CDR3 has 13 amino acids. The CDR3, as DNA: TGCAGCGTGGCCACTAGCGGAGAGGGGACCCAGTACTTC. Residues: CSVATSGEGTQYF.

This clonotype came up a few times. This chain joins TRBV15 and TRBJ1-1; a weak D match, TRBD1 (6 bases). Germline V gene lookup returns CDR1 LNHNV and CDR2 YYDKDF (reference sequence). V lost 7 bases to trimming and J lost 2 bases, with 17 bases between them. The CDR3 covers 15 residues. The CDR3 coding sequence is TGTGCCACCAAAGCTACGAGGGGACAAAACACTGAAGCTTTCTTT. Translating gives CATKATRGQNTEAFF.

The V gene is TRBV20-1, the J gene TRBJ1-6; D ambiguous. Trimming stripped 2 bases from V and 5 bases from J, with 10 bases between. Germline assignment: CDR1 DFQATT and CDR2 SNEGSKA (reference sequence). The CDR3 spans 14 residues. The CDR3 sequence: CSARQVIDNSPLHF. Written as DNA, the CDR3 is TGCAGTGCTAGACAGGTTATCGATAATTCACCCCTCCACTTT.

The chain combines TRBV4-2 with TRBJ2-2; D gene unclear. Germline V gene data show CDR1 as LGHNA and CDR2 as YNFKEQ. V was trimmed by 3 bases and J by 1 base, leaving 9 bases between them. The CDR3 is 15 amino acids. The CDR3 DNA is TGTGCCAGCAGCCATCCCAACCTGAACACCGGGGAGCTGTTTTTT. Protein: CASSHPNLNTGELFF.

This clonotype was observed many times. The chain has TRBV27 and TRBJ2-7; 9 bases fit TRBD1. Germline CDR1 reads MNHEY; CDR2 reads SMNVEV (reference sequence). This CDR3 has 15 residues. V dropped 0 bases and J dropped 6; count of bases not matched to a gene: 6. This CDR3 reads CASSLSGTGKGEQYF. CDR3 DNA sequence: TGTGCCAGCAGTTTATCGGGGACAGGGAAAGGCGAGCAGTACTTC.

The V and J genes are TRBV5-1 and TRBJ1-1, with D perhaps matching TRBD1 (5 bases). Germline V gene sequence: CDR1 SGHRS, CDR2 YFSETQ. V gave up 3 bases and J gave up 3 bases, with 12 bases separating them. The CDR3 has 14 amino acids. The CDR3: CASSWTGGDTEAFF. Written as DNA, the CDR3 is TGCGCCAGCAGCTGGACCGGGGGAGACACTGAAGCTTTCTTT.